This is a list of T cell receptor beta chains from one sample in a study of cytomegalovirus exposure and HLA in healthy donors. This table comes from immunoSEQ multiplex PCR, and its TCRdb copy is limited to in-frame clones, with some not included. The data contain about 110,000 clones, around three quarters of them seen just once; the ten biggest clones take up 7% to 8%. The source material was PBMCs. The receptors originated from a man aged 25 to 40 in good health and CMV-seronegative. Both conserved end residues are trimmed from each CDR3.

V	J	CDR3
TRBV4-1	TRBJ1-1	ASSPVGGTEAF
TRBV9	TRBJ1-2	ASSAGTGLGEGYT
TRBV5-8	TRBJ1-3	ASSPRGEAGNTIY
TRBV27	TRBJ1-5	ASRNSGINQPQH
TRBV30	TRBJ1-5	AWAYGGNQPQH
TRBV7-9	TRBJ2-1	ASMSQLAGGKNEQF
TRBV28	TRBJ1-5	ASSLITDYSNQPQH
TRBV7-2	TRBJ2-5	ASSPQNRGQTQY
TRBV30	TRBJ1-5	AWSVSGGNQPQH
TRBV7-9	TRBJ2-2	SSSLGGGRELF
TRBV5-6	TRBJ2-2	ASNGGGLNTGELF
TRBV5-4	TRBJ2-3	ASSLALGGATSTDTQY
TRBV9	TRBJ2-5	ASSPGQKETQY
TRBV4-1	TRBJ1-2	ASSRGQGAYGYT
TRBV19	TRBJ1-2	ASSIDRGYDYT
TRBV7-9	TRBJ2-4	ASSSTFGAGNIQY
TRBV7-5	TRBJ2-5	AREASTRQQETQY
TRBV14	TRBJ1-4	ASSQGQGLGEKLF
TRBV6-1	TRBJ1-5	ASSARGLDQPQH
TRBV29-1	TRBJ2-2	SVERTGGTGELF
TRBV19	TRBJ1-4	ASSPPGGQFEKLF
TRBV5-1	TRBJ2-1	ASTASERGGTNEQF
TRBV6-6	TRBJ2-5	ASSYSHGRETQY
TRBV5-1	TRBJ2-1	ASSLAFGGAGEQF
TRBV6-6	TRBJ2-7	ASKSQNAGGEQY
TRBV4-2	TRBJ2-7	ASSPGTGAHEQY
TRBV5-4	TRBJ1-1	ASSLRDFDTEAF
TRBV27	TRBJ2-5	ASSLAGGPTFQETQY
TRBV7-9	TRBJ2-7	ASSLGTGVSGEQY
TRBV10-3	TRBJ2-3	AISGSTSGSPDTQY
TRBV5-5	TRBJ1-4	ASSIREESEKLF
TRBV19	TRBJ1-1	ASSLPGQNTEAF
TRBV6-1	TRBJ2-3	ASSEGLGTVVNTQY
TRBV9	TRBJ2-3	ASSVDRGTTDTQY
TRBV7-9	TRBJ2-2	ASSLIEAGELF
TRBV7-3	TRBJ2-5	ASSQQGAAQETQY
TRBV28	TRBJ1-2	ASSLSAGGRYGYT
TRBV5-4	TRBJ1-1	ASSLEGSKAF
TRBV6-1	TRBJ1-3	ASSAEGGSGNTIY
TRBV7-9	TRBJ1-4	ASSLSAGEKLF
TRBV5-4	TRBJ2-7	ASSLRAGLEYEQY
TRBV20-1	TRBJ1-2	SARGIYGYT
TRBV4-1	TRBJ2-5	ASSQELRLGGQETQY
TRBV30	TRBJ2-1	AWSPGGAVEDEQF
TRBV7-2	TRBJ2-1	ASSLVVSEQF
TRBV18	TRBJ2-7	ASSTPEETAGYEQY
TRBV5-1	TRBJ1-6	ASSLALDSNSPLH
TRBV5-5	TRBJ2-2	ASSTTGQGTGELF
TRBV9	TRBJ2-5	ASSVLGLAEETQY
TRBV10-3	TRBJ1-1	AISDLAVQDTEAF
TRBV27	TRBJ2-7	ASRPGQTSYEQY
TRBV25-1	TRBJ2-5	ASSHGGGVQETQY